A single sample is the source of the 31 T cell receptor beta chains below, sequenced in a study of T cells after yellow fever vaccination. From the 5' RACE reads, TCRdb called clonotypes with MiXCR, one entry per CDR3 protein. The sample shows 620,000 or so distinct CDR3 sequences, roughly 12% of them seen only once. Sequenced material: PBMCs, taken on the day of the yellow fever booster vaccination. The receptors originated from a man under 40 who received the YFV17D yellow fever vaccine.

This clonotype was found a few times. CDR3 sequence: CASSPRTGGTETQYF. The CDR3 bases are TGTGCCAGCAGTCCCAGGACAGGGGGTACGGAGACCCAGTACTTC. J is TRBJ2-5 and V is TRBV28; 10 bases match TRBD1. Germline CDR1 is MDHEN and CDR2 is SYDVKM. With 5 bases clipped from V and 5 bases from J, the junction kept 8 bases outside the gene matches. The CDR3 is 15 amino acids.

This chain's CDR3 is CASRGQGHSNQPQHF. The CDR3 coding sequence is TGTGCCAGTAGAGGGCAGGGGCATAGCAATCAGCCCCAGCATTTT. The chain joins TRBV19 to TRBJ1-5; D may be TRBD1 (6 bases). CDR3 length: 15 residues. Trimming pared 6 bases from V and 0 bases from J, leaving 12 bases between. Germline values: CDR1 LNHDA, CDR2 SQIVND (reference sequence).

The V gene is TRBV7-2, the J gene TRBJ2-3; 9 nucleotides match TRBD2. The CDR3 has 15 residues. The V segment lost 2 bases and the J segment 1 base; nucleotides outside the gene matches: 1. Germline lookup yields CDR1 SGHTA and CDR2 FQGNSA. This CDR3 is CASSLWTSGTDTQYF. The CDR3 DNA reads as TGTGCCAGCAGCTTATGGACTAGCGGCACAGATACGCAGTATTTT.

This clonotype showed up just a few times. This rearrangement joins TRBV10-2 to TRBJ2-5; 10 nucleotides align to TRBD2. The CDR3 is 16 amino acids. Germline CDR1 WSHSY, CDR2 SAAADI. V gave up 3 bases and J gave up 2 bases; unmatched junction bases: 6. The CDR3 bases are TGCGCCAGCAGTGACCCTGGACTAGCGGTTCAAGAGACCCAGTACTTC. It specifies CASSDPGLAVQETQYF.

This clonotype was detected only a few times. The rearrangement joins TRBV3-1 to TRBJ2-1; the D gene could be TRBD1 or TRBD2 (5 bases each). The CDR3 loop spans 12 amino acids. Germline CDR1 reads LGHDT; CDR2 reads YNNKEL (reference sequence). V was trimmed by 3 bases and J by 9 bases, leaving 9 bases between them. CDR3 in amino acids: CASSHLGTEQFF. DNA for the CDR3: TGTGCCAGCAGCCACCTAGGGACTGAGCAGTTCTTC.

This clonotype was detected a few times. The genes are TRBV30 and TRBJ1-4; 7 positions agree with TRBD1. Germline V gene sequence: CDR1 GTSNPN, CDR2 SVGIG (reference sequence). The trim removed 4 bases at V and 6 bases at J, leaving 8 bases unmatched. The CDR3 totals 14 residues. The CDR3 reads CAWIRGGGDEKLFF. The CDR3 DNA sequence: TGTGCCTGGATCAGGGGAGGGGGCGATGAAAAACTGTTTTTT.

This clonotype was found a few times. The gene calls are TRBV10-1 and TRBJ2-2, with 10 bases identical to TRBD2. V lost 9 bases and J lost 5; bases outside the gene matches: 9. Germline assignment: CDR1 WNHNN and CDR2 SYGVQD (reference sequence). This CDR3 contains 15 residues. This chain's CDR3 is CASSSGRFGTGELFF. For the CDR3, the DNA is TGCGCCAGTTCTAGCGGGAGATTTGGAACCGGGGAGCTGTTTTTT.

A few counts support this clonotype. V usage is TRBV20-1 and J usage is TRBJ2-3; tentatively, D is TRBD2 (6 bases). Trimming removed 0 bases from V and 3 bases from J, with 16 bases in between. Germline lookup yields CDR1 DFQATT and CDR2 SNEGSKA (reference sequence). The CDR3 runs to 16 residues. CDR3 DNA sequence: TGCAGTGCTAGAGAAACCCCGGGACTCCAAACAGATACGCAGTATTTT. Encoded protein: CSARETPGLQTDTQYF.

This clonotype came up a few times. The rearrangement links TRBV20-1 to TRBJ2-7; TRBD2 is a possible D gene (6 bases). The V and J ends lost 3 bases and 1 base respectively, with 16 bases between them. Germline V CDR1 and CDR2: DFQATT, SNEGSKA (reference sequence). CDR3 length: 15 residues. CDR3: CSASGAGTRSYEQYF. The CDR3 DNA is TGCAGTGCTAGTGGCGCGGGGACGAGGTCCTACGAGCAGTACTTC.

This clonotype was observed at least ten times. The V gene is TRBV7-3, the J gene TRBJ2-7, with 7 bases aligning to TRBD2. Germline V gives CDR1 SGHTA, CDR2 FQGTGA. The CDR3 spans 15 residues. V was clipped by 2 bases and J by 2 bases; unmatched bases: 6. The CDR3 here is CASSLVAGDPYEQYF. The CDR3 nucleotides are TGTGCCAGCAGCTTAGTTGCGGGAGACCCCTACGAGCAGTACTTC.

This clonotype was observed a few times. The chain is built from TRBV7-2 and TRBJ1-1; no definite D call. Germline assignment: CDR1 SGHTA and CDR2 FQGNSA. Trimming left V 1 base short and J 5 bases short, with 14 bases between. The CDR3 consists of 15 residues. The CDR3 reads CASSLVRSVFTEAFF. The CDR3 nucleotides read TGTGCCAGCAGCTTAGTACGGAGTGTGTTTACTGAAGCTTTCTTT.

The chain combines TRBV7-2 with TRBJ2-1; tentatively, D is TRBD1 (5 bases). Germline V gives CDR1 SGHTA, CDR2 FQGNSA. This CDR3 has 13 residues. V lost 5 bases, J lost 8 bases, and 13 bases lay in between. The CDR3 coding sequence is TGTGCCAGCAGCCTTAGGACAACCGATGAGCAGTTCTTC. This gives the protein CASSLRTTDEQFF.

The CDR3 nucleotides read TGCGCCAGCAGCTTGGAATCCGGGAGGTTCGACGAGCAGTACTTC. Translation gives CASSLESGRFDEQYF. The V gene is TRBV5-1, the J gene TRBJ2-7; 7 bases line up with TRBD2. J lost 5 bases, V lost 0 bases, and 8 bases had no gene match. CDR3 size: 15 residues. CDR1 is SGHRS and CDR2 is YFSETQ in the germline V gene.

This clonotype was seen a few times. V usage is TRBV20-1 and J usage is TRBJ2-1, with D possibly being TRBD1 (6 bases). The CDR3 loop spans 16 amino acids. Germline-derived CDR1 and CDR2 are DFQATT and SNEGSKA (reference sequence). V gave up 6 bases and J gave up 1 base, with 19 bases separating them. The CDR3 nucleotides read TGCAGTGCCCCGGGGCTAGAAGGACAGTCCTACAATGAGCAGTTCTTC. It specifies CSAPGLEGQSYNEQFF.

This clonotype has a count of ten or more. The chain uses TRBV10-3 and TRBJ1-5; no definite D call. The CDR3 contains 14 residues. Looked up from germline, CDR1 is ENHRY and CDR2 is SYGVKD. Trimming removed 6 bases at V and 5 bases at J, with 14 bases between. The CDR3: CAISPQPSDQPQHF. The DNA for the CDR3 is TGTGCCATCAGCCCCCAACCCTCAGATCAGCCCCAGCATTTT.

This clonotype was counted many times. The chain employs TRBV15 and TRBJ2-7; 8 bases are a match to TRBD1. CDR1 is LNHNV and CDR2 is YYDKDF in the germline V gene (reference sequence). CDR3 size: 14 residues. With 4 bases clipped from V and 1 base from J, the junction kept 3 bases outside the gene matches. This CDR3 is CATSITGGSYEQYF. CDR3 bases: TGTGCCACCAGCATAACAGGGGGTTCCTACGAGCAGTACTTC.

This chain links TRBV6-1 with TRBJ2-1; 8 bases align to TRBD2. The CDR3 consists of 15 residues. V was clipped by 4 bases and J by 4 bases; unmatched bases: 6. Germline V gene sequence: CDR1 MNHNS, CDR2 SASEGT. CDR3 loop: CASSGLSGGYNEQFF. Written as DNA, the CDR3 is TGTGCCAGCAGTGGTCTTTCGGGAGGGTACAATGAGCAGTTCTTC.

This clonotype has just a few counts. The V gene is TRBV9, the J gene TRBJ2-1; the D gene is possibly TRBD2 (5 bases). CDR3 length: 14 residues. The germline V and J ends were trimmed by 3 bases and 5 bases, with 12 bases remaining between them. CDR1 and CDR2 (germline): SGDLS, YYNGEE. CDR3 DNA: TGTGCCAGCAGCGAGACCCGGGGTCACAATGAGCAGTTCTTC. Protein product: CASSETRGHNEQFF.

The CDR3 is CSVERGQNTGELFF. The CDR3 DNA follows: TGCAGCGTTGAGCGAGGGCAGAACACCGGGGAGCTGTTTTTT. The chain combines TRBV29-1 with TRBJ2-2; the D gene is possibly TRBD2 (5 bases). CDR1 is SQVTM and CDR2 is ANQGSEA in the germline V gene. V lost 3 bases, J lost 1 base, and 9 bases lay in between. This CDR3 contains 14 residues.

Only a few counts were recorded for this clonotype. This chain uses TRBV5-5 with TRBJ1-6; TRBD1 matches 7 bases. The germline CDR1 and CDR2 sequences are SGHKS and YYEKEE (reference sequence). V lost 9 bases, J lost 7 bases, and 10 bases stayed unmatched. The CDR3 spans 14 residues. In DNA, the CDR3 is TGTGCCACCTCTGAGGGGGCTGTAAATTCACCCCTCCACTTT. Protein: CATSEGAVNSPLHF.

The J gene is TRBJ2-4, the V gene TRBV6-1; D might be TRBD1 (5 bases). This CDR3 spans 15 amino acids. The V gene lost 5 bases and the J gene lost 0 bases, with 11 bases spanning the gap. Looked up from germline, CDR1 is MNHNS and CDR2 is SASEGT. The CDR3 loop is CASSPTALAKNIQYF. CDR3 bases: TGTGCCAGCAGTCCGACAGCTCTAGCCAAAAACATTCAGTACTTC.

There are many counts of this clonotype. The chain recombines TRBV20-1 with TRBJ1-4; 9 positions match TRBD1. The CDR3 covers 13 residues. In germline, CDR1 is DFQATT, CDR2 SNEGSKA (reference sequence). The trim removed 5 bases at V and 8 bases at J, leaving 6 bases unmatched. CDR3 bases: TGCAGTGCTCAACAGGGGGCGCGGGAAAAACTGTTTTTT. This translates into CSAQQGAREKLFF.

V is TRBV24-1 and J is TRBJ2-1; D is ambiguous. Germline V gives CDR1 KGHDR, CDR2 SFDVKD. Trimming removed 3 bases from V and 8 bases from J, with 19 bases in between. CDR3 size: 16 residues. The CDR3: CATSDQGRSGSHEQFF. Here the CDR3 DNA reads TGTGCCACCAGTGATCAAGGACGTTCGGGCAGCCATGAGCAGTTCTTC.

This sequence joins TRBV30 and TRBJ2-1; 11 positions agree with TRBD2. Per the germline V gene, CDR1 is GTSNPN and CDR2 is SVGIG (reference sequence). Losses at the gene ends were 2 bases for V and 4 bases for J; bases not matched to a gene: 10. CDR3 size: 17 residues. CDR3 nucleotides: TGTGCCTGGAGTAATACCGGGACTAGCGGTATATACAATGAGCAGTTCTTC. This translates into CAWSNTGTSGIYNEQFF.

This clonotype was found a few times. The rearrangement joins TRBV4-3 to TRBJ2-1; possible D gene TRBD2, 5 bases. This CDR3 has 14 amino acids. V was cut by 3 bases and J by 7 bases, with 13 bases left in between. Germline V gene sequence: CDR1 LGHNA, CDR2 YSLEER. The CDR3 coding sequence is TGCGCCAGCAGCCAGGGAGACTGGACGAATGAGCAGTTCTTC. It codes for CASSQGDWTNEQFF.

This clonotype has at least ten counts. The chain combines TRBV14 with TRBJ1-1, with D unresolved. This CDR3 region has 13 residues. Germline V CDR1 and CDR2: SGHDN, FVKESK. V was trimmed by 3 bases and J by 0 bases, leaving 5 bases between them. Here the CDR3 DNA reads TGTGCCAGCAGCCAGTTAATGAACACTGAAGCTTTCTTT. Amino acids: CASSQLMNTEAFF.

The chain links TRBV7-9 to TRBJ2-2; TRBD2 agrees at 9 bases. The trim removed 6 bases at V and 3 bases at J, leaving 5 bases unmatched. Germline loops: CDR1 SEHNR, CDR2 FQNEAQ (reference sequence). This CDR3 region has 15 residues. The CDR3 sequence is CASSYSGSYTGELFF. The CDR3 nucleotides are TGTGCCAGCAGTTATAGCGGGAGTTACACCGGGGAGCTGTTTTTT.

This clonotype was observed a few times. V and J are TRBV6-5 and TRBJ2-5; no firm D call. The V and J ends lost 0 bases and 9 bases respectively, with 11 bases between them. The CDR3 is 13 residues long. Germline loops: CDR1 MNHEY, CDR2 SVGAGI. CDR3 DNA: TGTGCCAGCAGTTACTCGGGGTCTCCGGCCCAGTACTTC. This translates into CASSYSGSPAQYF.

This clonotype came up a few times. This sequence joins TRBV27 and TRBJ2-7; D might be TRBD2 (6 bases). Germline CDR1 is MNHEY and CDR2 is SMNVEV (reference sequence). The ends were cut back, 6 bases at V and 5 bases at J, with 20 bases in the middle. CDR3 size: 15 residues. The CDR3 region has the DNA TGTGCCAGCAGCACCTCTCAGGAGGGTATGGACGAGCAGTACTTC. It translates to CASSTSQEGMDEQYF.

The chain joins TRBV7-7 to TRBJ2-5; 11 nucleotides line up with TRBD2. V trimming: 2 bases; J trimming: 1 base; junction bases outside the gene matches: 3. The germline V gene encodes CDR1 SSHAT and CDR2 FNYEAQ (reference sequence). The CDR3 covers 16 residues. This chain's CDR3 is CASSLLGTSGQETQYF. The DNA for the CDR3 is TGTGCCAGCAGCTTACTCGGGACTAGCGGCCAAGAGACCCAGTACTTC.

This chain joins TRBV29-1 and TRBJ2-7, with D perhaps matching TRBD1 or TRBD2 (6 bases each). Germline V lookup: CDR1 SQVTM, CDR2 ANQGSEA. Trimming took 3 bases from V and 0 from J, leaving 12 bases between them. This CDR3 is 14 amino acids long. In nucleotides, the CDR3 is TGCAGCGTTGAGGAGGGGGAGCGCTCCTACGAGCAGTACTTC. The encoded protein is CSVEEGERSYEQYF.